Below are 30 T cell receptor beta chains sequenced from a single sample in a study of cytomegalovirus exposure and HLA in healthy donors (dated 2017 in TCRdb). The library was made by the immunoSEQ multiplex PCR assay. For the multiplex PCR, a mixture combining 60 forward primers for TCR Vbeta segments and 13 reverse primers for TCR Jbeta segments was used. TCRdb's version of the immuneACCESS table is confined to in-frame rearrangements and falls short of the full clone set. An unresolved V gene accounts for under half of the shortfall where checked; the remainder is of unknown origin. Recorded for this sample are under 200,000 clones; around 79% of them occurred a single time. The ten top clones hold 3.1% of the sample. Material: PBMCs. The receptors derive from a woman aged 40-49 years in good health and CMV-seronegative.

This chain uses TRBV7-2 with TRBJ2-2; 10 bases are a match to TRBD2. Germline CDR1 SGHTA, CDR2 FQGNSA. V was pared by 5 bases and J by 1 base, with 10 bases of the junction left unmatched. This CDR3 contains 18 residues. The DNA of the CDR3 is TGTGCCAGCAGCCTCGCGCTAGCGGGGGCCAAGAACACCGGGGAGCTGTTTTTT. It codes for CASSLALAGAKNTGELFF.

The chain is built from TRBV9 and TRBJ2-7, with D uncertain. V dropped 10 bases and J dropped 5 bases, with 4 bases sitting between them. Germline V gene data show CDR1 as SGDLS and CDR2 as YYNGEE. The CDR3 contains 8 residues. The CDR3 spells CAGDEQYF. The CDR3 nucleotides read TGTGCCGGAGACGAGCAGTACTTC.

This clone was detected a few times. This rearrangement joins TRBV19 to TRBJ1-2; 8 nucleotides line up with TRBD1. The CDR3 sequence is 16 residues long. V shed 7 bases, J shed 2 bases, and the junction held 12 bases outside the gene matches. CDR1 is LNHDA and CDR2 is SQIVND in the germline V gene (reference sequence). CDR3 amino acids: CASIGDRGSTNYGYTF. The CDR3 bases are TGTGCCAGTATCGGCGACAGGGGCTCGACAAACTATGGCTACACCTTC. The full variable domain, in which reference TRBV19 and TRBJ1-2 provide the parts outside the CDR3, is DGGITQSPKYLFRKEGQNVTLSCEQNLNHDAMYWYRQDPGQGLRLIYYSQIVNDFQKGDIAEGYSVSREKKESFPLTVTSAQKNPTAFYLCASIGDRGSTNYGYTFGSGTRLTVV.

This chain uses TRBV7-9 with TRBJ2-2, with D perhaps TRBD1 (6 bases). This CDR3 region has 16 residues. Germline V gene lookup returns CDR1 SEHNR and CDR2 FQNEAQ (reference sequence). Trimming took off 3 bases at V and 3 bases at J, with 14 bases between the two ends. The CDR3 here is CASSFYRGSHTGELFF. The CDR3, as DNA: TGTGCCAGCAGCTTTTATAGGGGGTCGCACACCGGGGAGCTGTTTTTT.

The chain carries TRBV10-2 and TRBJ1-3, with 7 bases lining up with TRBD1. This CDR3 comprises 18 residues. CDR1 and CDR2 (germline): WSHSY, SAAADI. With 6 bases clipped from V and 0 bases from J, the junction kept 14 bases outside the gene matches. For the CDR3, the DNA is TGCGCCAGCAGATTAGGTGGGGGACAGTCGTCCTCTGGAAACACCATATATTTT. Its translation is CASRLGGGQSSSGNTIYF.

Turning to this clone: One end of the junction varies from germline; a read error may be responsible. The rearrangement uses TRBV28 and TRBJ1-1, with a weak D call TRBD1 (5 bases). This CDR3 is built from 12 residues. From germline, CDR1 is MDHEN and CDR2 SYDVKM. As DNA, the CDR3 is TGTGCCAGCAGTTCCGCCGCCGTGACAGTAGCCTTT. As protein: CASSSAAVTVAF.

V gene TRBV9 combines with J gene TRBJ2-3; perhaps TRBD2 as D (6 bases). CDR3 length equals 14 residues. V was trimmed by 8 bases and J by 0 bases, leaving 13 bases between them. The V gene's germline CDR1 is SGDLS and CDR2 YYNGEE. CDR3 in amino acids: CASSTSLSTDTQYF. The CDR3, as DNA: TGTGCCAGTAGTACTAGCCTCAGCACAGATACGCAGTATTTT.

This rearrangement joins TRBV6-5 to TRBJ2-7; 9 nucleotides line up with TRBD2. The CDR3 loop spans 15 amino acids. The germline CDR1 and CDR2 sequences are MNHEY and SVGAGI. Trimming cost V 6 bases and J 5 bases; bases outside gene matches: 11. The CDR3: CASSTAGGPGNEQYF. DNA for the CDR3: TGTGCCAGCAGCACCGCGGGGGGGCCGGGCAACGAGCAGTACTTC.

The chain combines TRBV20-1 with TRBJ2-1; tentatively, D is TRBD1 (6 bases). The germline V gene has CDR1 DFQATT and CDR2 SNEGSKA (reference sequence). Trimming removed 3 bases at V and 7 bases at J, with 7 bases between. The CDR3 loop spans 11 amino acids. The CDR3 bases are TGCAGTGCTAGCAGGGGTAATGAGCAGTTCTTC. Protein: CSASRGNEQFF.

In this sample, this clone turned up a few times. The chain carries TRBV27 and TRBJ2-3; 7 nucleotides line up with TRBD2. Trimming removed 3 bases from V and 6 bases from J; junction bases left unmatched: 3. Germline CDR1 reads MNHEY; CDR2 reads SMNVEV (reference sequence). This CDR3 comprises 13 residues. CDR3 protein: CASSFSGRDTQYF. As DNA, the CDR3 is TGTGCCAGCAGTTTTTCCGGGAGGGATACGCAGTATTTT.

The rearrangement uses TRBV4-1 and TRBJ1-4; D possibly corresponds to TRBD1 (5 bases). CDR3 length: 16 residues. The V gene's germline CDR1 is MGHRA and CDR2 YSYEKL. Trimming cost V 0 bases and J 6 bases, with 14 bases left between them. The CDR3 nucleotides are TGCGCCAGCAGCCAAGATAGTAGGACACTATATGAAAAACTGTTTTTT. Translation gives CASSQDSRTLYEKLFF.

The V gene is TRBV2, the J gene TRBJ2-3; TRBD1 matches at 7 bases. V shed 8 bases and J 0 bases; nucleotides not matched to a gene: 11. Germline V gives CDR1 SNHLY, CDR2 FYNNEI. The CDR3 is 16 residues long. The CDR3 loop is CASRPRTGLSTDTQYF. CDR3 coding DNA: TGTGCCAGCCGGCCTAGGACAGGCCTTAGCACAGATACGCAGTATTTT.

This sequence joins TRBV27 and TRBJ1-6, with 8 bases that match TRBD1. The J segment lost 10 bases and the V segment lost 2 bases, leaving 10 bases of the junction unmatched. Germline CDR1 is MNHEY and CDR2 is SMNVEV (reference sequence). There are 16 residues in the CDR3. The CDR3 here is CASSLSWQGAGSPLHF. The CDR3 DNA sequence: TGTGCCAGCAGTTTAAGTTGGCAGGGGGCAGGCTCACCCCTCCACTTT.

For this clone: One end of the junction does not line up with germline, which may come from a read error. The chain uses TRBV7-9 and TRBJ2-2; TRBD2 agrees at 8 bases. The CDR3 consists of 15 residues. Germline-derived CDR1 and CDR2 are SEHNR and FQNEAQ (reference sequence). CDR3: CSSSSWTSSTGELFF. CDR3 sequence (DNA): TGTTCCAGCAGCTCTTGGACTAGCTCGACCGGGGAGCTGTTTTTT.

This clone was recorded once. This chain connects TRBV10-1 to TRBJ1-1; 7 bases match TRBD1. The CDR3 length is 16 residues. Per the germline V gene, CDR1 is WNHNN and CDR2 is SYGVQD (reference sequence). The ends lost 10 bases at V and 5 bases at J; junction bases unmatched: 19. This CDR3 is CATPSTGSVARTEAFF. In DNA form, the CDR3 reads TGCGCCACCCCATCGACAGGGTCGGTCGCGAGGACTGAAGCTTTCTTT.

This clone occurred once. The chain carries TRBV6-5 and TRBJ2-2; the D gene is possibly TRBD1 (5 bases). Looked up from germline, CDR1 is MNHEY and CDR2 is SVGAGI. V lost 5 bases to trimming and J lost 0 bases, with 10 bases between them. This CDR3 comprises 15 residues. The CDR3 spells CASSPDRSNTGELFF. Here the CDR3 DNA reads TGTGCCAGCAGTCCTGACAGATCGAACACCGGGGAGCTGTTTTTT.

The chain's CDR3 is CASSLDTYSNQPQHF. The CDR3 nucleotides read TGTGCCAGCAGCCTCGACACGTATAGCAATCAGCCCCAGCATTTT. The rearrangement uses TRBV7-9 and TRBJ1-5; D unresolved. Germline assignment: CDR1 SEHNR and CDR2 FQNEAQ (reference sequence). Deletions cut 5 bases from V and 0 bases from J, with 11 bases between. This CDR3 has 15 residues.

The chain has TRBV27 and TRBJ2-7; TRBD1 might be the D (6 bases). The V end lost 5 bases, the J end lost 2 bases, and 13 bases lay between the germline ends. The CDR3 is 14 residues long. Per germline, CDR1 MNHEY and CDR2 SMNVEV (reference sequence). Here the CDR3 reads CASSRPDRTYEQYF. The CDR3 DNA reads as TGTGCCAGCAGTCGCCCGGACAGAACCTACGAGCAGTACTTC.

The gene calls are TRBV2 and TRBJ1-5; D unclear. V dropped 1 base and J dropped 4 bases, with 5 bases sitting between them. CDR3 length: 13 residues. CDR1 SNHLY and CDR2 FYNNEI come from the germline V gene. The CDR3 DNA sequence: TGTGCCAGCAGTGAAGTCAGAAATCAGCCCCAGCATTTT. As protein: CASSEVRNQPQHF.

V gene TRBV4-2 combines with J gene TRBJ1-1; 8 bases fit TRBD1. This CDR3 is 14 amino acids long. Germline CDR1 and CDR2: LGHNA and YNFKEQ. V lost 4 bases and J lost 1; bases outside the gene matches: 2. CDR3 residues: CASSRDRTNTEAFF. CDR3 bases: TGTGCCAGCAGCCGGGACAGGACGAACACTGAAGCTTTCTTT.

This clone has only a few counts. CDR3 amino acids: CASRRQEKNEKLFF. CDR3 nucleotide sequence: TGCGCCAGCAGGAGACAGGAGAAAAATGAAAAACTGTTTTTT. V usage is TRBV10-1 and J usage is TRBJ1-4; perhaps TRBD1 as D (6 bases). The germline V gene has CDR1 WNHNN and CDR2 SYGVQD (reference sequence). Trimming left V 6 bases short and J 5 bases short, with 13 bases between. The CDR3 spans 14 residues.

This clone was observed a few times. The rearrangement joins TRBV6-6 to TRBJ1-4; 7 bases line up with TRBD1. CDR1 and CDR2 from the germline V gene are MNHNY and SVGAGI (reference sequence). V lost 0 bases, J lost 7 bases, and 5 bases stayed unmatched. The CDR3 is 15 amino acids. CDR3 nucleotides: TGTGCCAGCAGTTACTCGAACAGGGGATCTGAAAAACTGTTTTTT. Protein: CASSYSNRGSEKLFF.

The V and J genes are TRBV14 and TRBJ1-2, with 9 bases that match TRBD1. The V gene end was trimmed by 4 bases and the J gene end by 5 bases; junction bases not matched to a gene: 2. Looked up from germline, CDR1 is SGHDN and CDR2 is FVKESK. The CDR3 is made up of 13 amino acids. The CDR3 loop is CASSPGQGYGYTF. CDR3 bases: TGTGCCAGCAGCCCGGGACAGGGTTATGGCTACACCTTC. The full variable domain, its missing parts supplied by reference TRBV14 and TRBJ1-2, is EAGVTQFPSHSVIEKGQTVTLRCDPISGHDNLYWYRRVMGKEIKFLLHFVKESKQDESGMPNNRFLAERTGGTYSTLKVQPAELEDSGVYFCASSPGQGYGYTFGSGTRLTVV.

The chain joins TRBV6-6 to TRBJ2-5; no clear D. This CDR3 region has 12 residues. The germline V gene has CDR1 MNHNY and CDR2 SVGAGI (reference sequence). The V end lost 3 bases, the J end lost 3 bases, and 5 bases lay between the germline ends. The chain's CDR3 is CASSYIKETQYF. As DNA, the CDR3 is TGTGCCAGCAGTTATATTAAAGAGACCCAGTACTTC.

This chain links TRBV7-9 with TRBJ2-4; D is possibly TRBD1 (6 bases). V lost 7 bases and J lost 7, with 20 bases in between. The CDR3 extends over 15 amino acids. The germline gives CDR1 SEHNR, CDR2 FQNEAQ (reference sequence). For the CDR3, the DNA is TGTGCCAGCAATGAGGCAGGAGTGAGGGGGAACATTCAGTACTTC. Protein sequence: CASNEAGVRGNIQYF.

J is TRBJ2-7 and V is TRBV19; D is possibly TRBD2 (6 bases). Trimming shortened V by 2 bases and J by 4 bases, and 18 bases separated the two germline ends. CDR3 length: 16 amino acids. From germline, CDR1 is LNHDA and CDR2 SQIVND (reference sequence). Written as DNA, the CDR3 is TGTGCCAGTAGTATAAGTCCCGGGAGCAGGGTGTACGAGCAGTACTTC. Amino acids: CASSISPGSRVYEQYF.

The J gene is TRBJ2-7, the V gene TRBV27; 8 bases match TRBD1. The trim removed 6 bases at V and 2 bases at J, leaving 6 bases unmatched. This CDR3 is 14 amino acids long. CDR1 is MNHEY and CDR2 is SMNVEV in the germline V gene (reference sequence). This chain's CDR3 is CASSRQGSTYEQYF. The CDR3 nucleotides read TGTGCCAGCAGCCGACAGGGGTCAACCTACGAGCAGTACTTC.

The gene calls are TRBV28 and TRBJ1-4, with 8 bases matching TRBD1. The CDR3 spans 14 residues. V was clipped by 6 bases and J by 4 bases; unmatched bases: 4. Germline CDR1 and CDR2: MDHEN and SYDVKM. The CDR3 reads CASRRQGNNEKLFF. The CDR3 DNA follows: TGTGCCAGCAGGAGACAGGGGAATAATGAAAAACTGTTTTTT.

This chain uses TRBV7-2 with TRBJ2-7, with D perhaps matching TRBD2 (7 bases). The CDR3 is 16 residues long. From germline, CDR1 is SGHTA and CDR2 FQGNSA. Trimming took 6 bases from V and 1 from J, leaving 19 bases between them. In nucleotides, the CDR3 is TGTGCCAGCAGGAGGTCGGCGGGGGCTGTTTCCTACGAGCAGTACTTC. Translating it yields CASRRSAGAVSYEQYF.

V and J are TRBV28 and TRBJ1-6; 8 bases align to TRBD1. J lost 9 bases, V lost 10 bases, and 8 bases had no gene match. CDR3 length: 13 residues. CDR1 is MDHEN and CDR2 is SYDVKM in the germline V gene. CDR3 in DNA: TGTGCCACCCAAGGACAGGGCGGTTCACCCCTCCACTTT. Translation gives CATQGQGGSPLHF.